Included here is one TCR beta chain sequence, with context. Its antigen is currently unknown. Indicated time point: around 12 months of natalizumab therapy. All PML patients were female, and all patients had earlier interferon beta. At 6 months of natalizumab came T1, and at 12 months came T2. The data stem from a study of multiple sclerosis patients with progressive multifocal leukoencephalopathy. Study-wide results and limits: Preferential TRBV-TRBJ pairings or common gene usage were not detected at PML.

Synthetic inline TR CDR3 controls covering all V-J pairings were spiked into each PCR. Clones were sequenced by immunoSEQ multiplex PCR, and TCRdb holds only the in-frame ones, with some missing. This sample has around 27,000 clones; around 89% occur once, and the top ten carry approximately 1.2%. The sample consisted of PBMCs, taken from a patient treated with natalizumab. The TCR comes from a human donor with multiple sclerosis.

CDR3 sequence (DNA): TGTGCCACCATCAAGGACAGGGGAAATTCACCCCTCCACTTT. It codes for CATIKDRGNSPLHF. The chain is built from TRBV18 and TRBJ1-6; 9 bases match TRBD1. The germline CDR1 and CDR2 sequences are KGHSH and LQKENI. The CDR3 is 14 amino acids. Unmatched junction bases numbered 8, after V lost 10 bases and J lost 7 bases.